Below, 27 T cell receptor beta chains from the same sample are listed, as sequenced in a study of T cell responses to AZD1222 COVID-19 vaccine (dated by TCRdb to the early 2020s). Libraries were prepared through the immunoSEQ multiplex PCR assay. The table was pulled from immuneACCESS by TCRdb, which kept in-frame rearrangements only. Such tables lose some clones; where checked, under half of the loss comes from unresolved V genes, and the rest has no known cause. This sample is represented by roughly 150,000 clones; 85% to 95% of them were singletons. The top ten clones comprise approximately 4.8% of the sample. The time point label here, explained by the study, means: baseline before first vaccination. The input for sequencing was peripheral blood, taken on day 0 of AZD1222 vaccination. The receptor set was obtained from an adult in good health.

J is TRBJ2-7 and V is TRBV7-8; 7 bases match TRBD2. V was clipped by 4 bases and J by 5 bases; unmatched bases: 8. This CDR3 region has 14 residues. Per the germline V gene, CDR1 is SGHVS and CDR2 is FQNEAQ. In DNA, the CDR3 is TGTGCCAGCAGCTCCTTCGGGGGGTTGGACGAGCAGTACTTC. Translated, it gives CASSSFGGLDEQYF.

This clone was counted between two and nine times. This rearrangement joins TRBV28 to TRBJ2-6, with D perhaps TRBD2 (6 bases). Germline V gives CDR1 MDHEN, CDR2 SYDVKM. The CDR3 is made up of 19 amino acids. Trimming cost V 5 bases and J 1 base, with 21 bases left between them. CDR3 bases: TGTGCCAGCAGTCCCCACCCGGGACTTATTAAATCTGGGGCCAACGTCCTGACTTTC. It specifies CASSPHPGLIKSGANVLTF.

This chain connects TRBV9 to TRBJ2-3; no clear D. Trimming cost V 1 base and J 6 bases, with 3 bases left between them. The CDR3 is 11 residues long. Germline V gene data show CDR1 as SGDLS and CDR2 as YYNGEE. The CDR3 nucleotides read TGTGCCAGCAGCGTACAGGATACGCAGTATTTT. It codes for CASSVQDTQYF.

The rearrangement uses TRBV19 and TRBJ2-7, with TRBD1 matching 7 bases. In germline, CDR1 is LNHDA, CDR2 SQIVND (reference sequence). This CDR3 region has 15 residues. J was trimmed by 2 bases and V by 1 base; bases with no gene match: 5. The CDR3 DNA sequence: TGTGCCAGTAGTATAGGCGGCAGGGGGACCTACGAGCAGTACTTC. This gives the protein CASSIGGRGTYEQYF.

This sequence joins TRBV2 and TRBJ1-5; unclear D gene. V lost 6 bases to trimming and J lost 8 bases, with 14 bases between them. The CDR3 is 13 amino acids. Germline V gene data show CDR1 as SNHLY and CDR2 as FYNNEI. The CDR3 sequence is CASRPQLAKPQHF. The CDR3 nucleotides read TGTGCCAGCAGGCCTCAGTTAGCGAAGCCCCAGCATTTT.

The V and J genes are TRBV10-1 and TRBJ1-2; D perhaps matches TRBD1 (6 bases). V was shortened by 2 bases and J by 0 bases, with 7 bases between the two germline ends. Per the germline V gene, CDR1 is WNHNN and CDR2 is SYGVQD (reference sequence). The CDR3 sequence is 14 residues long. This chain's CDR3 is CASSEHRANYGYTF. CDR3 in DNA: TGCGCCAGCAGTGAGCACAGGGCTAACTATGGCTACACCTTC.

J is TRBJ1-3 and V is TRBV19; D remains ambiguous. Trimming took off 5 bases at V and 3 bases at J, with 8 bases between the two ends. Germline CDR1 reads LNHDA; CDR2 reads SQIVND (reference sequence). The CDR3 runs to 13 residues. The CDR3 DNA reads as TGTGCCAGTAGTCCGTATGGTGGAAACACCATATATTTT. This codes for CASSPYGGNTIYF.

V gene TRBV6-5 combines with J gene TRBJ2-3; the match to TRBD2 covers 12 bases. Germline CDR1 reads MNHEY; CDR2 reads SVGAGI. CDR3 size: 15 residues. V was pared by 9 bases and J by 1 base, with 5 bases of the junction left unmatched. As DNA, the CDR3 is TGTGCCAGTCAACTAGCGGGAGGTGGCACAGATACGCAGTATTTT. Translated, it gives CASQLAGGGTDTQYF.

The chain employs TRBV7-9 and TRBJ1-3; 7 bases map to TRBD1. Trimming removed 3 bases from V and 4 bases from J; junction bases left unmatched: 9. The CDR3 has 16 residues. In germline, CDR1 is SEHNR, CDR2 FQNEAQ (reference sequence). In DNA form, the CDR3 reads TGTGCCAGCAGCTTCACCAGACAGGGTGACGGAAACACCATATATTTT. Residues: CASSFTRQGDGNTIYF.

This chain joins TRBV7-2 and TRBJ2-7; D is unresolved. This CDR3 has 16 residues. The germline CDR1 and CDR2 sequences are SGHTA and FQGNSA. Deletions cut 1 base from V and 0 bases from J, with 13 bases between. DNA for the CDR3: TGTGCCAGCAGCTTAGGGGGTCTAGTCTCCTCCTACGAGCAGTACTTC. Encoded protein: CASSLGGLVSSYEQYF. Drawing the rest from reference TRBV7-2 and TRBJ2-7, the complete variable domain is GAGVSQSPSNKVTEKGKDVELRCDPISGHTALYWYRQSLGQGLEFLIYFQGNSAPDKSGLPSDRFSAERTGGSVSTLTIQRTQQEDSAVYLCASSLGGLVSSYEQYFGPGTRLTVT.

V gene TRBV9 combines with J gene TRBJ2-1, with 14 bases fitting TRBD2. The J segment lost 6 bases and the V segment lost 9 bases, leaving 8 bases of the junction unmatched. Per germline, CDR1 SGDLS and CDR2 YYNGEE. The CDR3 runs 15 residues. CDR3: CATSRGTSGGNEQFF. CDR3 sequence (DNA): TGTGCCACCTCGAGGGGGACTAGCGGGGGCAATGAGCAGTTCTTC.

V is TRBV6-1 and J is TRBJ2-7; 8 nucleotides align to TRBD1. Looked up from germline, CDR1 is MNHNS and CDR2 is SASEGT. This CDR3 is built from 14 residues. V lost 0 bases to trimming and J lost 6 bases; unmatched junction nucleotides: 4. In DNA, the CDR3 is TGTGCCAGCAGTGAAGCCGCAGGGGGCCTCGAGCAGTACTTC. Translating it yields CASSEAAGGLEQYF.

This clone was recorded once. The chain is built from TRBV6-5 and TRBJ2-2; the D gene is possibly TRBD2 (5 bases). Germline lookup yields CDR1 MNHEY and CDR2 SVGAGI. V lost 6 bases and J 0 bases, leaving 11 bases between the germline ends. CDR3 length: 15 residues. This CDR3 reads CASSQSGANTGELFF. The CDR3 DNA sequence: TGTGCCAGCAGCCAAAGCGGAGCGAACACCGGGGAGCTGTTTTTT.

The J gene is TRBJ2-1, the V gene TRBV28; D remains ambiguous. V was clipped by 1 base and J by 6 bases, with 4 bases between them. The CDR3 has 12 residues. The germline gives CDR1 MDHEN, CDR2 SYDVKM. As DNA, the CDR3 is TGTGCCAGCAGTTTATTCGCCAATGAGCAGTTCTTC. This gives the protein CASSLFANEQFF.

The chain uses TRBV7-8 and TRBJ2-7; no reliable D call. CDR3 length: 14 residues. V was cut by 6 bases and J by 0 bases, with 12 bases left in between. Germline V gene data show CDR1 as SGHVS and CDR2 as FQNEAQ. This CDR3 reads CASSSQSVSYEQYF. The CDR3 DNA reads TGTGCCAGCAGTTCCCAATCAGTCTCCTACGAGCAGTACTTC. Supplemented by reference TRBV7-8 and TRBJ2-7, the full variable domain reads GAGVSQSPRYKVAKRGQDVALRCDPISGHVSLFWYQQALGQGPEFLTYFQNEAQLDKSGLPSDRFFAERPEGSVSTLKIQRTQQEDSAVYLCASSSQSVSYEQYFGPGTRLTVT.

The chain has TRBV2 and TRBJ1-2; D unclear. The CDR3 loop spans 11 amino acids. The V end was cut by 6 bases, the J end by 2 bases, with 4 bases between. The germline V gene encodes CDR1 SNHLY and CDR2 FYNNEI. The CDR3 DNA follows: TGTGCCAGCAGGGAAAACTATGGCTACACCTTC. Encoded protein: CASRENYGYTF.

The chain carries TRBV7-8 and TRBJ2-1; 9 bases match TRBD1. The germline gives CDR1 SGHVS, CDR2 FQNEAQ. There are 14 residues in the CDR3. V lost 3 bases, J lost 8 bases, and 5 bases stayed unmatched. In DNA form, the CDR3 reads TGTGCCAGCAGCTTCGGGGACAGGGTCGATGAGCAGTTCTTC. Its translation is CASSFGDRVDEQFF.

The chain recombines TRBV6-2 or TRBV6-3 with TRBJ2-7, with 7 bases matching TRBD2. Losses at the gene ends were 5 bases for V and 6 bases for J; bases not matched to a gene: 13. Germline V lookup: CDR1 MNHEY, CDR2 SVGEGT. The CDR3 consists of 15 residues. This CDR3 reads CASSGWAGDLGEQYF. CDR3 coding DNA: TGTGCCAGCAGTGGGTGGGCGGGAGACCTGGGCGAGCAGTACTTC.

V usage is TRBV19 and J usage is TRBJ2-3; weak D call: TRBD1 (5 bases). The CDR3 is made up of 18 amino acids. Per the germline V gene, CDR1 is LNHDA and CDR2 is SQIVND (reference sequence). V was pared by 5 bases and J by 0 bases, with 21 bases between. The CDR3 DNA reads TGTGCCAGTAGTCAAAGGGCAGGATTGGCAGGGAGCACAGATACGCAGTATTTT. It yields the protein CASSQRAGLAGSTDTQYF. Based on the CDR3 plus reference TRBV19 and TRBJ2-3, the full variable domain is DGGITQSPKYLFRKEGQNVTLSCEQNLNHDAMYWYRQDPGQGLRLIYYSQIVNDFQKGDIAEGYSVSREKKESFPLTVTSAQKNPTAFYLCASSQRAGLAGSTDTQYFGPGTRLTVL.

The rearrangement links TRBV12-3 or TRBV12-4 to TRBJ1-6, with D possibly matching TRBD1 (5 bases). V dropped 3 bases and J dropped 10 bases, with 7 bases sitting between them. The CDR3 totals 12 residues. The CDR3 sequence: CASSFDRSPLHF. In DNA form, the CDR3 reads TGTGCCAGCAGTTTCGACAGATCACCCCTCCACTTT.

The rearrangement links TRBV28 to TRBJ1-5, with D possibly TRBD1 on 5 matching bases. Germline V gene sequence: CDR1 MDHEN, CDR2 SYDVKM. V was clipped by 6 bases and J by 6 bases, with 21 bases between them. CDR3 size: 16 residues. The CDR3 sequence: CASRSGTPGHVQPQHF. CDR3 DNA sequence: TGTGCCAGCAGATCCGGGACCCCTGGGCACGTTCAGCCCCAGCATTTT.

J is TRBJ1-2 and V is TRBV5-4; a weak D match, TRBD1 (5 bases). The CDR3 runs 13 residues. Germline V gene lookup returns CDR1 SGHNT and CDR2 YYREEE (reference sequence). Trimming cost V 0 bases and J 6 bases, with 9 bases left between them. The CDR3 region is CASSLEQEDGYTF. In nucleotides, the CDR3 is TGTGCCAGCAGCTTGGAACAGGAGGATGGCTACACCTTC.

This rearrangement joins TRBV18 to TRBJ1-5; tentatively, D is TRBD1 (6 bases). CDR3 length: 16 residues. V lost 4 bases and J 2 bases, leaving 15 bases between the germline ends. Germline V lookup: CDR1 KGHSH, CDR2 LQKENI. For the CDR3, the DNA is TGTGCCAGCTCACTTCAGGGGCCGGGTGGCAATCAGCCCCAGCATTTT. Amino acids: CASSLQGPGGNQPQHF.

The chain employs TRBV18 and TRBJ2-1; D gene uncertain. This CDR3 comprises 13 residues. Germline V gene sequence: CDR1 KGHSH, CDR2 LQKENI. The V and J ends lost 3 bases and 7 bases respectively, with 10 bases between them. CDR3 DNA sequence: TGTGCCAGCTCACCCCTCTTAAATAATGAGCAGTTCTTC. It translates to CASSPLLNNEQFF.

This chain joins TRBV19 and TRBJ2-1; D may be TRBD2 (6 bases). The CDR3 extends over 13 amino acids. Germline assignment: CDR1 LNHDA and CDR2 SQIVND (reference sequence). V lost 6 bases and J lost 4, with 10 bases in between. As DNA, the CDR3 is TGTGCCAGTAGCCGGGACTTTTACAATGAGCAGTTCTTC. Residues: CASSRDFYNEQFF.

The chain joins TRBV30 to TRBJ2-6; 7 nucleotides agree with TRBD2. The CDR3 length is 15 residues. CDR1 GTSNPN and CDR2 SVGIG come from the germline V gene (reference sequence). V lost 4 bases, J lost 0 bases, and 3 bases stayed unmatched. The CDR3 sequence: CAWTSGYSGANVLTF. CDR3 nucleotide sequence: TGTGCCTGGACTAGCGGTTACTCTGGGGCCAACGTCCTGACTTTC. Full variable domain (outside the CDR3, taken from reference TRBV30 and TRBJ2-6): SQTIHQWPATLVQPVGSPLSLECTVEGTSNPNLYWYRQAAGRGLQLLFYSVGIGQISSEVPQNLSASRPQDRQFILSSKKLLLSDSGFYLCAWTSGYSGANVLTFGAGSRLTVL.

J is TRBJ2-1 and V is TRBV9; unclear D gene. The CDR3 is made up of 16 amino acids. V lost 3 bases to trimming and J lost 1 base, with 14 bases between them. Germline CDR1 SGDLS, CDR2 YYNGEE. CDR3 nucleotide sequence: TGTGCCAGCAGCGGAAACCCCCTGGGATCCTACAATGAGCAGTTCTTC. Translated, it gives CASSGNPLGSYNEQFF.